A selection of T cell receptor beta chains follows, all from one sample in a study of esophageal squamous cell carcinoma tumors. TCRdb passed the 5' RACE reads through MiXCR, listing each CDR3 protein once. Among about 210 distinct CDR3 sequences listed, about 15% were seen once. The sequencing input was tumor tissue. The receptors were sampled from a man between 45 and 79 years old with esophageal squamous cell carcinoma. The CDR3 runs from the conserved cysteine through the conserved F or W. The order of the fields is D gene, clone size, J gene, V gene, CDR3 length, CDR3 DNA, CDR3 protein. D genes are given only for firm matches. The size entry is marked missing in some rows and otherwise reads once, few, many or a size class.

d_call: .
clone_size: large
j_call: TRBJ1-6
v_call: TRBV25-1
cdr3_length: 13
cdr3_nt: TGTGCCAGCAGTGAGGGGACCAATTCACCCCTCCACTTT
cdr3_aa: CASSEGTNSPLHF

d_call: .
clone_size: large
j_call: TRBJ2-3
v_call: TRBV9
cdr3_length: 14
cdr3_nt: TGTGCCAGCAGCGCAGCGGATCTAGGGAATACGCAGTATTTT
cdr3_aa: CASSAADLGNTQYF

d_call: .
clone_size: large
j_call: TRBJ2-1
v_call: TRBV7-9
cdr3_length: 15
cdr3_nt: TGTGCCAGCAGCTTAGGGGTTTCCTACTACAATGAGCAGTTCTTC
cdr3_aa: CASSLGVSYYNEQFF

d_call: .
clone_size: large
j_call: TRBJ2-3
v_call: TRBV7-3
cdr3_length: 14
cdr3_nt: TGTGCCAGCAGCTTAACCGGGAGTGCAGATACGCAGTATTTT
cdr3_aa: CASSLTGSADTQYF

d_call: .
clone_size: large
j_call: TRBJ2-7
v_call: TRBV6-1
cdr3_length: 15
cdr3_nt: TGTGCCAGCAGACTACAGGGTCACCTCTCCTACGAGCAGTACTTC
cdr3_aa: CASRLQGHLSYEQYF

d_call: .
clone_size: .
j_call: TRBJ2-1
v_call: TRBV9
cdr3_length: 14
cdr3_nt: TGTGCCAGCAGCGTAGGGGGCAGGGAGGCTGAGCAGTTCTTC
cdr3_aa: CASSVGGREAEQFF

d_call: .
clone_size: hyperexpanded
j_call: TRBJ1-5
v_call: TRBV6-5
cdr3_length: 13
cdr3_nt: TGTGCCAGCAGTTCGGCCAGGGATCAGCCCCAGCATTTT
cdr3_aa: CASSSARDQPQHF

d_call: .
clone_size: hyperexpanded
j_call: TRBJ2-7
v_call: TRBV10-3
cdr3_length: 16
cdr3_nt: TGTGCCATCAGCGAAGGACCAGGCAGCTATTCCTACGAGCAGTACTTC
cdr3_aa: CAISEGPGSYSYEQYF

d_call: TRBD2
clone_size: medium-sized
j_call: TRBJ2-5
v_call: TRBV19
cdr3_length: 16
cdr3_nt: TGTGCCAGTAGTATAGATCTGGGACTAGCGGGGGAGACCCAGTACTTC
cdr3_aa: CASSIDLGLAGETQYF

d_call: .
clone_size: hyperexpanded
j_call: TRBJ2-7
v_call: TRBV6-5
cdr3_length: 13
cdr3_nt: TGTGCCAGCAGCGGGCCGGTCACCTACGAGCAGTACTTC
cdr3_aa: CASSGPVTYEQYF

d_call: TRBD1
clone_size: large
j_call: TRBJ1-5
v_call: TRBV12-3/TRBV12-4
cdr3_length: 14
cdr3_nt: TGTGCCAGCAGCCGGGACAGGGGAGAACAGCCCCAGCATTTT
cdr3_aa: CASSRDRGEQPQHF

d_call: TRBD2
clone_size: hyperexpanded
j_call: TRBJ2-1
v_call: TRBV23-1
cdr3_length: 19
cdr3_nt: TGCGCCAGCAGTCGGCGGCCGGGACTAGGAATGAGCTCCTACAATGAGCAGTTCTTC
cdr3_aa: CASSRRPGLGMSSYNEQFF

d_call: .
clone_size: large
j_call: TRBJ2-2
v_call: TRBV4-2
cdr3_length: 15
cdr3_nt: TGTGCCAGCAGCCAGGGGGACGCTAACACCGGGGAGCTGTTTTTT
cdr3_aa: CASSQGDANTGELFF

d_call: .
clone_size: medium-sized
j_call: TRBJ2-7
v_call: TRBV5-1
cdr3_length: 14
cdr3_nt: TGCGCCAGCAGCTTGACTAGTATAATCTACGAGCAGTACTTC
cdr3_aa: CASSLTSIIYEQYF

d_call: TRBD2
clone_size: large
j_call: TRBJ2-1
v_call: TRBV28
cdr3_length: 13
cdr3_nt: TGTGCCAGCAGCTGGGGGACTAGCGGTGAGCAGTTCTTC
cdr3_aa: CASSWGTSGEQFF

d_call: .
clone_size: large
j_call: TRBJ2-1
v_call: TRBV20-1
cdr3_length: 13
cdr3_nt: TGCAGTGCTGACCAGGGCGGTGGGAATGAGCAGTTCTTC
cdr3_aa: CSADQGGGNEQFF

d_call: .
clone_size: large
j_call: TRBJ2-5
v_call: TRBV5-4
cdr3_length: 16
cdr3_nt: TGTGCCAGCAGCTTGAGGAGGGGCCCTTACCAAGAGACCCAGTACTTC
cdr3_aa: CASSLRRGPYQETQYF

d_call: .
clone_size: large
j_call: TRBJ2-3
v_call: TRBV7-2
cdr3_length: 16
cdr3_nt: TGTGCCAGCAGCTTACGGGCAGGGATCCCCACAGATACGCAGTATTTT
cdr3_aa: CASSLRAGIPTDTQYF